The 20 T cell receptor beta chains listed next were all sequenced from one sample in a study of response to subunit inactivated influenza vaccine. TCRdb fed the RT-PCR reads into MiXCR, producing one record per CDR3 protein. Of roughly 160,000 distinct CDR3 sequences listed, about 10% are singletons. The sequences come from CD8+ T cells sorted from PBMCs, collected around 2 years after vaccination. These receptors were collected from a man aged 50 to 69 who received an inactivated influenza vaccine.

The rearrangement links TRBV28 to TRBJ1-1; D uncertain. The V end was cut by 3 bases, the J end by 3 bases, with 14 bases between. Germline CDR1 MDHEN, CDR2 SYDVKM. The CDR3 contains 15 residues. The CDR3 DNA reads TGTGCCAGCAGTTTCCTAAACATTGGAGACACTGAAGCTTTCTTT. Protein sequence: CASSFLNIGDTEAFF.

The sample holds a few counts of this clonotype. The V and J genes are TRBV28 and TRBJ2-2; 9 bases are shared with TRBD2. Trimming at V came to 2 bases and at J to 4 bases, leaving 2 bases not matched to a gene. The CDR3 has 15 amino acids. Per germline, CDR1 MDHEN and CDR2 SYDVKM. In nucleotides, the CDR3 is TGTGCCAGCAGTTTAGCGGGAGGGGGCACCGGGGAGCTGTTTTTT. Residues: CASSLAGGGTGELFF. Variable domain in full (rest from reference TRBV28 and TRBJ2-2): DVKVTQSSRYLVKRTGEKVFLECVQDMDHENMFWYRQDPGLGLRLIYFSYDVKMKEKGDIPEGYSVSREKKERFSLILESASTNQTSMYLCASSLAGGGTGELFFGEGSRLTVL.

This clonotype has only a few counts. The rearrangement links TRBV6-1 to TRBJ2-1; 9 bases fit TRBD1. This CDR3 is 14 amino acids long. Germline CDR1 reads MNHNS; CDR2 reads SASEGT. Trimming at V came to 6 bases and at J to 4 bases, leaving 4 bases not matched to a gene. CDR3 protein: CASRPGQGYNEQFF. The CDR3 DNA reads TGTGCCAGCAGACCGGGACAGGGTTACAATGAGCAGTTCTTC.

This clonotype was counted a few times. The chain joins TRBV11-2 to TRBJ2-1; D is undetermined. The CDR3 runs to 13 residues. Germline V gives CDR1 SGHAT, CDR2 FQNNGV. Trimming left V 1 base short and J 10 bases short, with 11 bases between. The CDR3 region has the DNA TGTGCCAGCAGCTTAGGACTCCTCTACGAGCAGTTCTTC. It yields the protein CASSLGLLYEQFF.

V is TRBV24-1 and J is TRBJ1-1, with D perhaps TRBD1 (5 bases). The germline V gene encodes CDR1 KGHDR and CDR2 SFDVKD. Trimming left V 2 bases short and J 0 bases short, with 9 bases between. CDR3 length: 15 residues. CDR3 DNA sequence: TGTGCCACCAGTGATTCAGGACACTTGAACACTGAAGCTTTCTTT. Translating gives CATSDSGHLNTEAFF.

The V and J genes are TRBV7-9 and TRBJ2-7; D is perhaps TRBD1 (6 bases). This CDR3 is built from 13 residues. Germline V CDR1 and CDR2: SEHNR, FQNEAQ (reference sequence). With 2 bases removed from V and 7 bases from J, the gap between germline ends came to 12 bases. CDR3 loop: CASSLQGPGEQYF. CDR3 coding DNA: TGTGCCAGCAGCTTACAGGGGCCTGGTGAGCAGTACTTC. Filled out from reference TRBV7-9 and TRBJ2-7, the complete variable domain reads DTGVSQNPRHKITKRGQNVTFRCDPISEHNRLYWYRQTLGQGPEFLTYFQNEAQLEKSRLLSDRFSAERPKGSFSTLEIQRTEQGDSAMYLCASSLQGPGEQYFGPGTRLTVT.

V gene TRBV2 combines with J gene TRBJ2-3; 10 bases match TRBD2. Germline CDR1 and CDR2: SNHLY and FYNNEI. The CDR3 consists of 16 residues. Trimming took 7 bases from V and 4 from J; bases not matched to a gene: 11. DNA of the CDR3: TGTGCCAGCAAAAACCCTCTAGCGGGAGAATCAGATACGCAGTATTTT. It specifies CASKNPLAGESDTQYF.

The table lists this clonotype with a few counts. This chain uses TRBV6-2 or TRBV6-3 with TRBJ1-5; 11 nucleotides align to TRBD1. CDR1 and CDR2 from the germline V gene are MNHEY and SVGEGT. The CDR3 loop spans 17 amino acids. V lost 0 bases to trimming and J lost 7 bases; unmatched junction nucleotides: 8. The CDR3 bases are TGTGCCAGCAGTTACTCGAGGACAGGGGGCGCCAGGCAGCCCCAGCATTTT. It specifies CASSYSRTGGARQPQHF.

The chain combines TRBV2 with TRBJ2-2, with D maybe TRBD1 (6 bases). Germline CDR1 SNHLY, CDR2 FYNNEI. The V end lost 6 bases, the J end lost 4 bases, and 12 bases lay between the germline ends. The CDR3 loop spans 14 amino acids. For the CDR3, the DNA is TGTGCCAGCAGGGGAAGGGGGATCACCGGGGAGCTGTTTTTT. As protein: CASRGRGITGELFF.

This clonotype showed up just a few times. The V call is TRBV9, the J call TRBJ2-7; D is unresolved. Germline lookup yields CDR1 SGDLS and CDR2 YYNGEE. V lost 4 bases and J 0 bases, leaving 14 bases between the germline ends. The CDR3 sequence is 15 residues long. CDR3 in amino acids: CASSPTSYSSYEQYF. CDR3 in DNA: TGTGCCAGCAGCCCCACCTCTTATAGCTCCTACGAGCAGTACTTC.

CDR3 amino acids: CASSGGGAMGEQYF. The CDR3 bases are TGTGCCAGCAGCGGTGGCGGGGCGATGGGGGAGCAGTACTTC. V is TRBV9 and J is TRBJ2-7; tentatively, D is TRBD2 (6 bases). This CDR3 is 14 amino acids long. Trimming shortened V by 3 bases and J by 7 bases, and 17 bases separated the two germline ends. CDR1 SGDLS and CDR2 YYNGEE come from the germline V gene. The full variable domain, rest sourced from reference TRBV9 and TRBJ2-7, is DSGVTQTPKHLITATGQRVTLRCSPRSGDLSVYWYQQSLDQGLQFLIQYYNGEERAKGNILERFSAQQFPDLHSELNLSSLELGDSALYFCASSGGGAMGEQYFGPGTRLTVT.

This clonotype was counted ten times or more. The V call is TRBV27, the J call TRBJ1-1; no clear D. From germline, CDR1 is MNHEY and CDR2 SMNVEV (reference sequence). Trimming took off 5 bases at V and 6 bases at J, with 13 bases between the two ends. CDR3 length: 13 residues. DNA of the CDR3: TGTGCCAGCAGTGTTCTCCAACATTCTGAAGCTTTCTTT. It yields the protein CASSVLQHSEAFF.

This clonotype showed up just a few times. V and J are TRBV29-1 and TRBJ2-3; D is ambiguous. The CDR3 runs to 17 residues. Germline V lookup: CDR1 SQVTM, CDR2 ANQGSEA. V was clipped by 6 bases and J by 0 bases, with 22 bases between them. CDR3 in DNA: TGCAGCGTCGACGGGTTGGGGAACCAGCCTAGCACAGATACGCAGTATTTT. Its translation: CSVDGLGNQPSTDTQYF.

The chain combines TRBV27 with TRBJ2-7, with TRBD1 identical over 9 bases. V lost 5 bases and J lost 4; bases outside the gene matches: 12. This CDR3 comprises 16 residues. CDR1 and CDR2 from the germline V gene are MNHEY and SMNVEV (reference sequence). The CDR3 coding sequence is TGTGCCAGCAGTCCAGTCACCGGGACAGGGTTGTACGAGCAGTACTTC. It codes for CASSPVTGTGLYEQYF.

This clonotype occurred a few times. J is TRBJ2-1 and V is TRBV4-3; possibly TRBD2 for D (6 bases). V was shortened by 2 bases and J by 0 bases, with 14 bases between the two germline ends. Germline-derived CDR1 and CDR2 are LGHNA and YSLEER. The CDR3 has 17 residues. The CDR3 here is CASSQFLAKSSYNEQFF. In DNA, the CDR3 is TGCGCCAGCAGCCAATTCCTAGCGAAATCCTCCTACAATGAGCAGTTCTTC.

The gene calls are TRBV7-3 and TRBJ2-3; weak D call: TRBD1 (6 bases). V lost 2 bases and J 0 bases, leaving 18 bases between the germline ends. CDR3 length equals 18 residues. Germline assignment: CDR1 SGHTA and CDR2 FQGTGA. CDR3 sequence reads: CASSLRGFGRGSTDTQYF. The DNA for the CDR3 is TGTGCCAGCAGCTTACGGGGTTTCGGCAGGGGAAGCACAGATACGCAGTATTTT.

This chain links TRBV6-1 with TRBJ1-5; D gene unclear. This CDR3 is 13 amino acids long. Germline values: CDR1 MNHNS, CDR2 SASEGT. The germline V and J ends were trimmed by 6 bases and 0 bases, with 6 bases remaining between them. This CDR3 reads CASSSYSNQPQHF. For the CDR3, the DNA is TGTGCCAGCAGCTCTTATAGCAATCAGCCCCAGCATTTT.

The rearrangement links TRBV29-1 to TRBJ2-1; 11 bases align to TRBD2. Germline V lookup: CDR1 SQVTM, CDR2 ANQGSEA. This CDR3 comprises 14 residues. The V segment lost 7 bases and the J segment 4 bases; nucleotides outside the gene matches: 6. CDR3 nucleotides: TGCAGCGCCCCGCTAGCGGGGGGTTACAATGAGCAGTTCTTC. Residues: CSAPLAGGYNEQFF.

This clonotype was seen only a few times. V usage is TRBV4-1 and J usage is TRBJ2-1, with TRBD2 identical over 13 bases. The CDR3 contains 15 residues. Germline V lookup: CDR1 MGHRA, CDR2 YSYEKL. V was clipped by 5 bases and J by 6 bases; unmatched bases: 4. The CDR3 reads CASSKWTSGSNEQFF. The CDR3 DNA follows: TGCGCCAGCAGCAAATGGACTAGCGGGAGCAATGAGCAGTTCTTC.

This chain connects TRBV7-9 to TRBJ1-1; no clear D gene. V was shortened by 4 bases and J by 1 base, with 4 bases between the two germline ends. Germline V gives CDR1 SEHNR, CDR2 FQNEAQ (reference sequence). The CDR3 length is 12 residues. CDR3 bases: TGTGCCAGCAGCTACAGGAACACTGAAGCTTTCTTT. Translated: CASSYRNTEAFF.